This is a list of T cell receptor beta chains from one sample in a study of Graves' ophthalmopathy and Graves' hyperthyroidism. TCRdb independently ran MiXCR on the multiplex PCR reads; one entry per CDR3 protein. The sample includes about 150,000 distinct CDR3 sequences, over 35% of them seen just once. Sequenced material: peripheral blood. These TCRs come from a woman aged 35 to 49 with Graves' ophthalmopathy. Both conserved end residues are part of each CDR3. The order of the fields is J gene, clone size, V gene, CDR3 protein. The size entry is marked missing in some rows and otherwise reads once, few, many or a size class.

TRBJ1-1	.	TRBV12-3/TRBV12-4	CASSFRRTDAEAFF
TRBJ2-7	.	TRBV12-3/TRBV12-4	CASSLTSGGSSYEQYF
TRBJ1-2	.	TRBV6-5	CASSYGRTAKEDYGYTF
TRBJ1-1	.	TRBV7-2	CASSLLSGKTEAFF
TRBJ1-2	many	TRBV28	CASRPSQGGTDGYTF
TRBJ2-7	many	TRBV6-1	CASNVEGLVSEQHF
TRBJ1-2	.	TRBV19	CASIPSGAGLRYGYTF
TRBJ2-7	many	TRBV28	CASRPPGQIFYEQYF
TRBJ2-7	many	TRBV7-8	CASSPRTSSSYEQYF
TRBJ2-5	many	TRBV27	CASSSFGAGEETQYF
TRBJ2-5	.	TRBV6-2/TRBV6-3	CASNDRTGSGETQYF
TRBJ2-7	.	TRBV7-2	CASSLALGPYEQYF
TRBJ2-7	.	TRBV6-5	CASSYSSSGPYEQYF
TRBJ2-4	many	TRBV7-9	CASSQGTSGTIQYF
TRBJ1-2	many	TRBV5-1	CASSPSFNYGYTF
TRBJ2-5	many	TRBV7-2	CASSEGTQETQYF
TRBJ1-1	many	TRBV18	CASSRDTGKPEAFF
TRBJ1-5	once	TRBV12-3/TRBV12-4	CASTWATGGNQPQHF
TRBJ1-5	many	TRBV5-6	CASSEGTGGSNQPQHF
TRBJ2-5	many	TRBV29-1	CSVRLGETQYF
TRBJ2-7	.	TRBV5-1	CASRLMAATLGYEQYF
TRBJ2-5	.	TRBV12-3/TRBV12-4	CASSLQTVLQETQYF
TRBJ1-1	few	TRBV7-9	CASSSTGHLGTEAFF
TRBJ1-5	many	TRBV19	CASSKIPTGDSNQPQHF
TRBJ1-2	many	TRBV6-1	CASSEQDSLYYGYTF
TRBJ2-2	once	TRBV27	CASSLLAGVTGELFF
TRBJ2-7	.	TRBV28	CASSSQMELATTYEQYF
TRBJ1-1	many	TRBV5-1	CASSREGGTNTEAFF
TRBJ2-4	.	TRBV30	CAWSPSNRGKIQYF
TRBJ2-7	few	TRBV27	CASSSSGRGVGQYF
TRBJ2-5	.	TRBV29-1	CSTPGVSGVDETQYF
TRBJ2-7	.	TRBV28	CASSFAGGEEYGEQYF
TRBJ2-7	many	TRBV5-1	CASSLRQGGYEQYF
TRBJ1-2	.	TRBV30	CAWSVPRTAINYGYTF
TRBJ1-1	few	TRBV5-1	CASSLELGQGNTEAFF
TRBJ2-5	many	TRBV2	CASSAPGGMRLAGNQETQYF
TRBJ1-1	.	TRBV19	CASSTLGNTEAFF
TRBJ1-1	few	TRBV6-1	CASSEVALTFF
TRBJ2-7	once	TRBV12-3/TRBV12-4	CASNAQGYEQYF
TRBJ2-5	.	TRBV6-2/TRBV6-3	CASSYPGGSQETQYF
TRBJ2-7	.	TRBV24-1	CATSQRSSYEQYF
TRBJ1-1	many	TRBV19	CASSNRGLNTEAFF
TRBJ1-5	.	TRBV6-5	CASTSRFDQPQHF
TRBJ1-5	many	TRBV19	CASSIQGRGNQPQHF
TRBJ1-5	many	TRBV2	CASMRDNYSNQLQHF